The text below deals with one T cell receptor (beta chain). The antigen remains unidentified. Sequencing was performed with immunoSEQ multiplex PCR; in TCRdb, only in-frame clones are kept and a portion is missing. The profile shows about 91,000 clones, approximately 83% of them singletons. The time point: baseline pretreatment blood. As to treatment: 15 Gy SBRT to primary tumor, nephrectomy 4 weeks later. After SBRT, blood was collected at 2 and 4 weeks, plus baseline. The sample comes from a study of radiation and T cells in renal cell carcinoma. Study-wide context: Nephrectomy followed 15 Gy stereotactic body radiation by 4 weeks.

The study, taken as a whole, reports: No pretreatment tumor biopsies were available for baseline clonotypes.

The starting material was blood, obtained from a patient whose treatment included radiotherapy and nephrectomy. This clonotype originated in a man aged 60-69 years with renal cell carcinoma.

CDR3 in amino acids: CASSLEFGEQYF. The CDR3 bases are TGTGCCAGCAGTTTGGAGTTTGGTGAGCAGTACTTC. The gene calls are TRBV28 and TRBJ2-7, with D hard to call. The germline gives CDR1 MDHEN, CDR2 SYDVKM. The CDR3 sequence is 12 residues long. V dropped 3 bases and J dropped 7 bases, with 10 bases sitting between them. The variable domain in full, completed from reference TRBV28 and TRBJ2-7, reads DVKVTQSSRYLVKRTGEKVFLECVQDMDHENMFWYRQDPGLGLRLIYFSYDVKMKEKGDIPEGYSVSREKKERFSLILESASTNQTSMYLCASSLEFGEQYFGPGTRLTVT.